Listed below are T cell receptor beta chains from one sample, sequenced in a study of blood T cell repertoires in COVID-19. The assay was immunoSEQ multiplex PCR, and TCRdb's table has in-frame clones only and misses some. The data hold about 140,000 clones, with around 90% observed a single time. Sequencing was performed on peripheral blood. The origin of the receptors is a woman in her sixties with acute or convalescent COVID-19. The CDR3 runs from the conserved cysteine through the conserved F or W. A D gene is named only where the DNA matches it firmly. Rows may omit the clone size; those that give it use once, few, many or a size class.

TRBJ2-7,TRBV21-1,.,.,TGTGCCAGCAGCAAAGAGGCGGGCAGGGGGATAACCTACGAGCAGTACTTC,CASSKEAGRGITYEQYF
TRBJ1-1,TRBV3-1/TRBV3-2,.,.,TGTGCCAGCAGCACAGGGAACACTGAAGCTTTCTTT,CASSTGNTEAFF
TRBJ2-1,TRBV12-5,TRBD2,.,TGTGCTAGTGGTTTCCACGCTAGCGGGGGGGACAATGAGCAGTTCTTC,CASGFHASGGDNEQFF
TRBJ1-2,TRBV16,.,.,TGTGCCAGCAGCCAATCCGGAGCAGCTACTTCCTATGGCTACACCTTC,CASSQSGAATSYGYTF
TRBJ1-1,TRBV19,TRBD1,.,TGTGCCAGTAGTCGAACAGGGGGCTTAGGGATGAACACTGAAGCTTTCTTT,CASSRTGGLGMNTEAFF
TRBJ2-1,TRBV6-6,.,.,TGTGCCAGCAGTTATGGAGGTGAGCAGTTCTTC,CASSYGGEQFF
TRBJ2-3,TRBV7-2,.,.,TGTGCCGACTCCAAGGCGGGGACAGATACGCAGTATTTT,CADSKAGTDTQYF
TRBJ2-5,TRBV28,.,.,TGTGCCAGCAGTCCTATCGGACTAAGCGGTGAGACCCAGTACTTC,CASSPIGLSGETQYF
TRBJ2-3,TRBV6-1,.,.,TGTGCCAGCAGTGAAGTAGGACTCAGCACAGATACGCAGTATTTT,CASSEVGLSTDTQYF
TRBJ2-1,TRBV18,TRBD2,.,TGTGCCAGCTCACCACCGTCCCTCGAGCGGGGGTATGAGCAGTTCTTC,CASSPPSLERGYEQFF
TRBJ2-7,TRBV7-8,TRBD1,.,TGTGCCAGCAGCCCATTAATGGGACAGGGGATCTCCTACGAGCAGTACTTC,CASSPLMGQGISYEQYF
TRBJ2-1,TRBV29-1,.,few,TGCAGCGGACCTCGCGAGGGTGGTGAGCAGTTCTTC,CSGPREGGEQFF
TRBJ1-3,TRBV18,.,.,TGTGCCAGCTCACCTAGCCAAATCGTCTCTGGAAACACCATATATTTT,CASSPSQIVSGNTIYF
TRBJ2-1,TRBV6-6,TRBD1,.,TGTGCCAGCAGTCCGACAGGGACCTGGGGGTTCTTC,CASSPTGTWGFF
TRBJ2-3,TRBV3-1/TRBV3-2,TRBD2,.,TGTGCCAGCAGCCCAATCAAACGACTAGCGGGGAAGGGTAGAGGCACAGATACGCAGTATTTT,CASSPIKRLAGKGRGTDTQYF
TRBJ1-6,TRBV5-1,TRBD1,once,TGCGCCAGCAGCCCACAGGGGGCCGGTTCACCCCTCCACTTT,CASSPQGAGSPLHF
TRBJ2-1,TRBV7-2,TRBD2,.,TGTGCCAGCACCCAGGGACTAGCGGGGCCCCCTTACAATGAGCAGTTCTTC,CASTQGLAGPPYNEQFF
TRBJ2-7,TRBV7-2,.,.,TGTGCCAGCAGCTCGTACACCTACGAGCAGTACTTC,CASSSYTYEQYF
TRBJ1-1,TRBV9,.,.,TGTGCCAGCAGCGTAGGGCAGGACTCGAACACTGAAGCTTTCTTT,CASSVGQDSNTEAFF
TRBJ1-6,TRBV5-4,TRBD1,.,TGTGCCAGCAGCCCTGGACAGGGTTTCAATTCACCCCTCCACTTT,CASSPGQGFNSPLHF
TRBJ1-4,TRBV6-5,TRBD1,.,TGTGCCTGCAGCCGACAGGGGCCTGAAAAACTGTTTTTT,CACSRQGPEKLFF
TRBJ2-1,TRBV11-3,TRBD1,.,TGTGCCAGCAGTACCCCGGGACAGGCTGCTGAGCAGTTCTTC,CASSTPGQAAEQFF
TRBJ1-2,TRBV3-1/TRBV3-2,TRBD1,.,TGTGCCAGCAGCCAGGACAGGGGGAGGTCCTATGGCTACACCTTC,CASSQDRGRSYGYTF
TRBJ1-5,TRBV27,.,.,TGTGCCAGCAGTGAACAGAATCAGCCCCAGCATTTT,CASSEQNQPQHF
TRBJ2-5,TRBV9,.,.,TGTGCCAGCAGCGTAGACTGGGTAGGGGAAGAGACCCAGTACTTC,CASSVDWVGEETQYF
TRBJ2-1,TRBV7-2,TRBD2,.,TGTGCCAGCAGCAAAAAGCTAGCGGAGGCCAACAATGAGCAGTTCTTC,CASSKKLAEANNEQFF
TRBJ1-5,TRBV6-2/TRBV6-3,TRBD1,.,TGTGCCAGCAGTGAGACAGGGGCTCGTCAGCCCCAGCATTTT,CASSETGARQPQHF